The 25 T cell receptor beta chains presented below share a single source sample, sequenced in a study of identical twins. A single record per CDR3 protein comes from TCRdb applying MiXCR to the 5' RACE reads. The sample holds about 570,000 distinct CDR3 sequences, nearly 10% seen once. These data were also filed under a second study, of yellow fever vaccine responses in identical twins.

Material: PBMCs. Receptor source: a young woman in good health.

The table lists this clonotype with many counts. This chain uses TRBV7-9 with TRBJ2-5; D not resolved. CDR3 length equals 14 residues. Trimming removed 10 bases at V and 1 base at J, with 16 bases between. CDR1 is SEHNR, CDR2 FQNEAQ, per germline (reference sequence). CDR3 nucleotides: TGTGCCAACACAAAACTAAGCGCCCAAGAGACCCAGTACTTC. This translates into CANTKLSAQETQYF.

In its sample, this clonotype was seen a few times. The chain is built from TRBV29-1 and TRBJ2-2; possible D gene TRBD2, 5 bases. V dropped 4 bases and J dropped 7 bases, with 13 bases sitting between them. The germline gives CDR1 SQVTM, CDR2 ANQGSEA. The CDR3 contains 13 residues. The CDR3 DNA is TGCAGCGTTGCCGAACTAGAGTTCGGGGAGCTGTTTTTT. Encoded protein: CSVAELEFGELFF.

The table lists this clonotype with a few counts. The CDR3 DNA is TGCGCCAGCAGCTGTCCCCAAGCGGGGGGGTGCACAGATACGCAGTATTTT. Encoded protein: CASSCPQAGGCTDTQYF. The chain employs TRBV5-1 and TRBJ2-3; 10 nucleotides agree with TRBD2. CDR3 length: 17 amino acids. V shed 3 bases and J 1 base; nucleotides not matched to a gene: 8. In germline, CDR1 is SGHRS, CDR2 YFSETQ.

There are a few counts of this clonotype. CDR3 DNA: TGCGCCAGCAGCCCGACTAGCGGGAGTACCGGGGAGCTGTTTTTT. Translation gives CASSPTSGSTGELFF. The rearrangement links TRBV5-1 to TRBJ2-2; TRBD2 aligns across 12 bases. The J segment lost 5 bases and the V segment lost 4 bases, leaving 3 bases of the junction unmatched. Germline V gene data show CDR1 as SGHRS and CDR2 as YFSETQ. The CDR3 is 15 residues long.

V usage is TRBV3-1 and J usage is TRBJ2-7; no firm D call. The CDR3 has 12 amino acids. Trimming left V 3 bases short and J 7 bases short, with 10 bases between. Germline V gene sequence: CDR1 LGHDT, CDR2 YNNKEL (reference sequence). In nucleotides, the CDR3 is TGTGCCAGCAGCCACCTGAACTTTGAGCAGTACTTC. As protein: CASSHLNFEQYF.

In this sample, this clonotype turned up many times. The chain carries TRBV7-3 and TRBJ1-1, with D perhaps matching TRBD1 (6 bases). This CDR3 has 16 residues. The germline V and J ends were trimmed by 2 bases and 0 bases, with 13 bases remaining between them. The germline gives CDR1 SGHTA, CDR2 FQGTGA. CDR3 DNA: TGTGCCAGCAGCTTATTCGGACAGCTTGTGAACACTGAAGCTTTCTTT. Residues: CASSLFGQLVNTEAFF.

This clonotype was seen only a few times. The chain joins TRBV3-1 to TRBJ2-7; either TRBD1 or TRBD2 may fit D (5 bases each). The CDR3 covers 15 residues. V was pared by 1 base and J by 1 base, with 11 bases between. CDR1 and CDR2 (germline): LGHDT, YNNKEL (reference sequence). The CDR3 coding sequence is TGTGCCAGCAGCCAAGGACCGGGACCGTCCTACGAGCAGTACTTC. Protein: CASSQGPGPSYEQYF.

This clonotype was counted ten times or more. The chain is built from TRBV3-1 and TRBJ2-7; no definite D call. The CDR3 contains 14 residues. CDR1 is LGHDT and CDR2 is YNNKEL in the germline V gene (reference sequence). V was shortened by 3 bases and J by 2 bases, with 11 bases between the two germline ends. CDR3 region: CASSHQENAYEQYF. For the CDR3, the DNA is TGTGCCAGCAGCCACCAGGAGAACGCCTACGAGCAGTACTTC.

The chain uses TRBV19 and TRBJ2-2; 9 nucleotides line up with TRBD2. J gave up 5 bases and V 6 bases, and 4 bases lay outside the gene matches. Germline V gene sequence: CDR1 LNHDA, CDR2 SQIVND (reference sequence). This CDR3 region has 14 residues. CDR3 in DNA: TGTGCCAGTAGCGGACTAGCGAGAACCGGGGAGCTGTTTTTT. Translation gives CASSGLARTGELFF.

This clonotype appeared many times. V gene TRBV12-3 or TRBV12-4 combines with J gene TRBJ1-1, with D hard to call. V dropped 10 bases and J dropped 2 bases, with 11 bases sitting between them. The CDR3 totals 12 residues. CDR3 region: CAIPGGNTEAFF. The DNA for the CDR3 is TGTGCCATCCCCGGAGGAAACACTGAAGCTTTCTTT.

This clonotype was seen many times. The chain uses TRBV29-1 and TRBJ2-5; a possible D gene is TRBD2 (5 bases). Trimming shortened V by 2 bases and J by 1 base, and 14 bases separated the two germline ends. The CDR3 totals 15 residues. Per the germline V gene, CDR1 is SQVTM and CDR2 is ANQGSEA. This CDR3 reads CSVETTTTIQETQYF. In nucleotides, the CDR3 is TGCAGCGTTGAAACCACCACGACTATCCAAGAGACCCAGTACTTC.

On this clonotype itself: This may arise from a read error, as a much more abundant clone is one base away. The chain joins TRBV6-2 or TRBV6-3 to TRBJ2-3; the match to TRBD2 covers 7 bases. CDR3 length equals 16 residues. CDR1 is MNHEY and CDR2 is SVGEGT in the germline V gene. J lost 0 bases, V lost 7 bases, and 10 bases had no gene match. CDR3 amino acids: CASTINASGSTDTQYF. In DNA, the CDR3 is TGTGCCAGCACCATCAATGCTAGCGGAAGCACAGATACGCAGTATTTT.

This clonotype has at least ten counts. The chain combines TRBV20-1 with TRBJ2-3, with 7 bases aligning to TRBD1. CDR3 size: 13 residues. The germline CDR1 and CDR2 sequences are DFQATT and SNEGSKA (reference sequence). V lost 5 bases to trimming and J lost 7 bases; unmatched junction nucleotides: 9. CDR3 residues: CSARRRTGYTQYF. The CDR3 DNA is TGCAGTGCTCGACGTAGGACAGGATATACGCAGTATTTT.

V usage is TRBV19 and J usage is TRBJ2-1; 11 positions agree with TRBD2. V lost 8 bases, J lost 6 bases, and 6 bases stayed unmatched. Per the germline V gene, CDR1 is LNHDA and CDR2 is SQIVND (reference sequence). This CDR3 is 14 amino acids long. As DNA, the CDR3 is TGTGCCAGTGCTACTAGCGGGAGAGGCAATGAGCAGTTCTTC. As protein: CASATSGRGNEQFF.

This clonotype appeared many times. The chain links TRBV5-1 to TRBJ1-1; 7 bases are shared with TRBD1. The trim removed 3 bases at V and 6 bases at J, leaving 5 bases unmatched. CDR3 length: 13 amino acids. CDR1 SGHRS and CDR2 YFSETQ come from the germline V gene. CDR3 nucleotides: TGCGCCAGCAGCTCTACAGGGGTCGCTGAAGCTTTCTTT. This encodes CASSSTGVAEAFF.

This clonotype was recorded at least ten times. The V call is TRBV5-1, the J call TRBJ1-6, with a possible D match to TRBD1 (6 bases). The CDR3 runs to 14 residues. Trimming took off 0 bases at V and 9 bases at J, with 10 bases between the two ends. Germline CDR1 SGHRS, CDR2 YFSETQ. The CDR3 loop is CASSLEGGISPLHF. CDR3 DNA: TGCGCCAGCAGCTTGGAAGGGGGTATTTCACCCCTCCACTTT.

Many counts were recorded for this clonotype. The J gene is TRBJ1-5, the V gene TRBV12-3 or TRBV12-4; TRBD1 aligns across 9 bases. CDR3 length equals 15 residues. V lost 5 bases, J lost 5 bases, and 7 bases stayed unmatched. Here the CDR3 reads CASSAGTGRDQPQHF. CDR3 coding DNA: TGTGCCAGCAGTGCGGGGACAGGGAGGGATCAGCCCCAGCATTTT.

This clonotype was seen only a few times. The chain is built from TRBV28 and TRBJ2-1; maybe TRBD2 (6 bases). Trimming removed 7 bases at V and 4 bases at J, with 17 bases between. The CDR3 loop spans 15 amino acids. The germline gives CDR1 MDHEN, CDR2 SYDVKM. CDR3 protein: CASNQLGGSYNEQFF. The CDR3, as DNA: TGTGCCAGCAACCAATTGGGAGGATCATACAATGAGCAGTTCTTC.

This clonotype was seen a few times. The chain carries TRBV7-8 and TRBJ2-1; TRBD1 might be the D (6 bases). Germline V gene sequence: CDR1 SGHVS, CDR2 FQNEAQ. V lost 3 bases to trimming and J lost 5 bases, with 8 bases between them. The CDR3 has 13 amino acids. The DNA of the CDR3 is TGTGCCAGCAGCTTCAACAGGGACAATGAGCAGTTCTTC. Its protein is CASSFNRDNEQFF.

This clonotype was seen repeatedly, ten times or more. The rearrangement joins TRBV5-1 to TRBJ2-2; D is possibly TRBD1 or TRBD2 (5 bases each). V was trimmed by 2 bases and J by 1 base, leaving 12 bases between them. Per germline, CDR1 SGHRS and CDR2 YFSETQ. The CDR3 totals 16 residues. The chain's CDR3 is CASSFPGPGNTGELFF. Written as DNA, the CDR3 is TGCGCCAGCAGCTTCCCGGGGCCCGGGAACACCGGGGAGCTGTTTTTT.

The CDR3, as DNA: TGCAGCGTTGAATCCAATTCAGATACGCAGTATTTT. It is translated as CSVESNSDTQYF. V and J are TRBV29-1 and TRBJ2-3; no definite D call. Trimming took 2 bases from V and 4 from J, leaving 7 bases between them. In germline, CDR1 is SQVTM, CDR2 ANQGSEA. This CDR3 region has 12 residues.

The chain has TRBV6-2 or TRBV6-3 and TRBJ2-1; D remains ambiguous. V dropped 8 bases and J dropped 0 bases, with 14 bases sitting between them. This CDR3 has 15 residues. CDR1 is MNHEY, CDR2 SVGEGT, per germline. CDR3 protein: CASCPLYLSYNEQFF. The CDR3 coding sequence is TGTGCCAGCTGTCCGTTATACCTCTCCTACAATGAGCAGTTCTTC.

This clonotype was detected a few times. The rearrangement links TRBV6-4 to TRBJ2-1, with D tentatively TRBD2 (7 bases). Trimming pared 8 bases from V and 5 bases from J, leaving 16 bases between. The CDR3 covers 14 residues. Germline lookup yields CDR1 MRHNA and CDR2 SNTAGT. The CDR3 loop reads CASGGGGPNNEQFF. For the CDR3, the DNA is TGTGCCAGCGGAGGGGGGGGCCCCAACAATGAGCAGTTCTTC.

This clonotype occurred a few times. This chain links TRBV20-1 with TRBJ1-2; 7 nucleotides line up with TRBD1. Germline CDR1 and CDR2: DFQATT and SNEGSKA (reference sequence). The ends lost 6 bases at V and 2 bases at J; junction bases unmatched: 12. The CDR3 has 15 amino acids. The CDR3 nucleotides are TGCAGTGCGTATGTCCCGGGACAGTTCAACTATGGCTACACCTTC. Translation gives CSAYVPGQFNYGYTF.

This rearrangement joins TRBV20-1 to TRBJ2-4, with TRBD2 matching 11 bases. Trimming removed 0 bases from V and 8 bases from J; junction bases left unmatched: 6. CDR3 length equals 15 residues. Germline V lookup: CDR1 DFQATT, CDR2 SNEGSKA (reference sequence). The CDR3 loop reads CSARDRPGLADIQYF. The DNA of the CDR3 is TGCAGTGCTAGAGACCGACCGGGACTAGCGGACATTCAGTACTTC.